This passage covers 6 T cell receptor beta chains from one sample sequenced in a study of blood T cell repertoires in COVID-19. Sequenced by immunoSEQ multiplex PCR; TCRdb stores in-frame clones only, minus some. Among fewer than 250,000 clones listed, about 83% were seen once. Specimen: peripheral blood. Every receptor here comes from a man aged 45 to 65 with acute or convalescent COVID-19.

This clone occurred once. Other DNA sequences from this sample encode an identical CDR3 as well. V usage is TRBV7-3 and J usage is TRBJ2-1; 8 bases fit TRBD2. V lost 2 bases, J lost 4 bases, and 4 bases stayed unmatched. Germline V lookup: CDR1 SGHTA, CDR2 FQGTGA. The CDR3 is made up of 15 amino acids. The DNA for the CDR3 is TGTGCCAGCAGCTTAGGCGGGGGGCCATACAATGAGCAGTTCTTC. Translating it yields CASSLGGGPYNEQFF.

For this clone: This same CDR3 is encoded by further DNA sequences in the sample. J is TRBJ2-1 and V is TRBV18, with D possibly being TRBD1 (6 bases). Germline V CDR1 and CDR2: KGHSH, LQKENI. CDR3 length equals 13 residues. V shed 2 bases and J shed 5 bases, with 7 bases lying between them. As DNA, the CDR3 is TGTGCCAGCTCACCAGGACAGAACAATGAGCAGTTCTTC. Protein product: CASSPGQNNEQFF. Drawing the rest from reference TRBV18 and TRBJ2-1, the complete variable domain is NAGVMQNPRHLVRRRGQEARLRCSPMKGHSHVYWYRQLPEEGLKFMVYLQKENIIDESGMPKERFSAEFPKEGPSILRIQQVVRGDSAAYFCASSPGQNNEQFFGPGTRLTVL.

This clone has more than one count but fewer than ten. The genes are TRBV5-1 and TRBJ1-6, with 7 bases matching TRBD1. The V segment lost 4 bases and the J segment 6 bases; nucleotides outside the gene matches: 7. CDR1 is SGHRS and CDR2 is YFSETQ in the germline V gene. The CDR3 sequence is 15 residues long. CDR3 nucleotides: TGCGCCAGCAGCCCAGTCGGGGACAGTAATTCACCCCTCCACTTT. This codes for CASSPVGDSNSPLHF.

The chain combines TRBV3-1 (or the pseudogene TRBV3-2) with TRBJ2-1; D is perhaps TRBD2 (6 bases). This CDR3 region has 17 residues. CDR1 and CDR2 (germline): LGHDT, YNNKEL (reference sequence). Trimming took 3 bases from V and 4 from J, leaving 19 bases between them. The DNA for the CDR3 is TGTGCCAGCAGCCATCCACTCCCGGGACTCCTATACAATGAGCAGTTCTTC. This gives the protein CASSHPLPGLLYNEQFF.

The V call is TRBV27, the J call TRBJ1-1; 8 bases are a match to TRBD1. There are 13 residues in the CDR3. Losses at the gene ends were 8 bases for V and 1 base for J; bases not matched to a gene: 3. Germline CDR1 is MNHEY and CDR2 is SMNVEV (reference sequence). The CDR3 DNA is TGTGCCAGCTGGGACAGGTGGAACACTGAAGCTTTCTTT. Translating gives CASWDRWNTEAFF.

A single count supports this clone. The rearrangement joins TRBV19 to TRBJ2-1; 8 nucleotides agree with TRBD1. The germline V gene encodes CDR1 LNHDA and CDR2 SQIVND (reference sequence). V gave up 3 bases and J gave up 1 base; unmatched junction bases: 14. The CDR3 totals 19 residues. The CDR3 bases are TGTGCCAGTAGTATTTTTCGTCTCCGCGGACAGGGATCCTACAATGAGCAGTTCTTC. Translation: CASSIFRLRGQGSYNEQFF.